This TCR beta chain is from a study of T cell responses to AZD1222 COVID-19 vaccine. Overall study findings and caveats: The study sampled repertoires only after the peak T cell response. Donors, mostly white British, included more females; clonal diversity was possibly underestimated.

A note on this clone: As yet, its antigen is unknown.

This CDR3 is built from 15 residues. Germline values: CDR1 SGHKS, CDR2 YYEKEE (reference sequence). V dropped 1 base and J dropped 9 bases, with 17 bases sitting between them. TCRdb's copy holds only in-frame clones and misses some; the assay was immunoSEQ multiplex PCR. The data contain about 150,000 clones, 70% to 90% of them seen just once; the ten biggest clones take up roughly 8.7%. V is TRBV5-5 and J is TRBJ2-1; weak D call: TRBD1 (5 bases). This TCR came from an adult who received the MenACWY meningococcal vaccine as a control. The material sequenced was peripheral blood, taken 28 days after the second dose of the MenACWY control vaccine. CDR3 bases: TGTGCCAGCAGCTTGACACACAGGCCCACGGCTGAGCAGTTCTTC. Amino acid sequence: CASSLTHRPTAEQFF.